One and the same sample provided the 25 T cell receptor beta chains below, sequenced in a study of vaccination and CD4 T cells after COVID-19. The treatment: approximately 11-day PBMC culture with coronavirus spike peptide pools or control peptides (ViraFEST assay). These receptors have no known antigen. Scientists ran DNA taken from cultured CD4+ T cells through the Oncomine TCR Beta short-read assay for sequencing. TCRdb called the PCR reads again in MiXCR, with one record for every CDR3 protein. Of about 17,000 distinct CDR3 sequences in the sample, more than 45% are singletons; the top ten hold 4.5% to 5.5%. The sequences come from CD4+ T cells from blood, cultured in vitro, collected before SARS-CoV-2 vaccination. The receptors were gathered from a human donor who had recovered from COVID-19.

CDR3 region: CASSGPNSSGAKGYTF. DNA for the CDR3: TGCGCCAGCAGTGGTCCTAACAGTTCGGGGGCGAAGGGCTACACCTTC. The chain recombines TRBV10-2 with TRBJ1-2, with D perhaps matching TRBD1 (6 bases). CDR3 length: 16 amino acids. CDR1 WSHSY and CDR2 SAAADI come from the germline V gene. Trimming removed 4 bases at V and 8 bases at J, with 23 bases between.

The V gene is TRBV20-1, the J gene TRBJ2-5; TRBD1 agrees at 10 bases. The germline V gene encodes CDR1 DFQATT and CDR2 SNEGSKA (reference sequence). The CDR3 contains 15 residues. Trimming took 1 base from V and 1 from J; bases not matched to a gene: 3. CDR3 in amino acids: CSARGGTGVQETQYF. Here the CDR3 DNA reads TGCAGTGCTAGAGGGGGGACAGGGGTCCAAGAGACCCAGTACTTC.

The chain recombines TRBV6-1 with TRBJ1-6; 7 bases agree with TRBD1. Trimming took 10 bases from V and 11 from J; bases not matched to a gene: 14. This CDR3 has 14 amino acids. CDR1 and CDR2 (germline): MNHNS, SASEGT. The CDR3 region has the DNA TGTGCCACCACCGGGACAGACCCCGTTACACCCCTCCACTTT. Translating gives CATTGTDPVTPLHF.

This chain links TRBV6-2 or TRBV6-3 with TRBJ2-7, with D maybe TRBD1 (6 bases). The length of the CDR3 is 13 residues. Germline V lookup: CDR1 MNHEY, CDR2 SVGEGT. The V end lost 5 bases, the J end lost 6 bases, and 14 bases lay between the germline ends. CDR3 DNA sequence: TGTGCCAGCAGTCAGACAGGATTTGGCGAGCAGTACTTC. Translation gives CASSQTGFGEQYF.

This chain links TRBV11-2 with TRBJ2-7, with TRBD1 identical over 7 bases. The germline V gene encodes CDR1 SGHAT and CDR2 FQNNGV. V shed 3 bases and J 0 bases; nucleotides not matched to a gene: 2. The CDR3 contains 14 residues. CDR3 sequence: CASSFRDSSYEQYF. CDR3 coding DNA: TGTGCCAGCAGCTTCAGGGACAGCTCCTACGAGCAGTACTTC.

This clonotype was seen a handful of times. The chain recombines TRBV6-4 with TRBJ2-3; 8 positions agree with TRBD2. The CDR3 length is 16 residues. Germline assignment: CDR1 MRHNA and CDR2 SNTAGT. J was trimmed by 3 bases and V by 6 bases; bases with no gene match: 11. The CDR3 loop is CASSRYGAGATDTQYF. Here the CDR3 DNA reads TGTGCCAGCAGCAGATACGGAGCGGGGGCGACAGATACGCAGTATTTT.

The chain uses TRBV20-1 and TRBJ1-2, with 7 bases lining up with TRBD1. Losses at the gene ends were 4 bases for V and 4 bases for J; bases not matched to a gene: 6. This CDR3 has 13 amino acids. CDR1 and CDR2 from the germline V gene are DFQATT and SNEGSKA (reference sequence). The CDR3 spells CSANRDSSYGYTF. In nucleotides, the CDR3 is TGCAGTGCTAACCGGGACAGCTCCTATGGCTACACCTTC.

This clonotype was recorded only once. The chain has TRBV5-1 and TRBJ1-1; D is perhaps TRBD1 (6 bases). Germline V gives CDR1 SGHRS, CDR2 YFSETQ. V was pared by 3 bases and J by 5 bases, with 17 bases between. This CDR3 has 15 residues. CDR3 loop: CASSSGRGLETEAFF. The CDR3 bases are TGCGCCAGCAGCTCAGGCAGGGGCTTGGAGACTGAAGCTTTCTTT.

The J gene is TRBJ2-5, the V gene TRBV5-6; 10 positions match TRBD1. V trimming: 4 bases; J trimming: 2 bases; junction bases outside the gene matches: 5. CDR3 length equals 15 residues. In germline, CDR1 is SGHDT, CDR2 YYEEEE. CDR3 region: CASSRTDRGQETQYF. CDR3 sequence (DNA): TGTGCCAGCAGCCGTACGGACAGGGGGCAAGAGACCCAGTACTTC. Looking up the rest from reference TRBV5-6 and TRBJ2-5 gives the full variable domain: DAGVTQSPTHLIKTRGQQVTLRCSPKSGHDTVSWYQQALGQGPQFIFQYYEEEERQRGNFPDRFSGHQFPNYSSELNVNALLLGDSALYLCASSRTDRGQETQYFGPGTRLLVL.

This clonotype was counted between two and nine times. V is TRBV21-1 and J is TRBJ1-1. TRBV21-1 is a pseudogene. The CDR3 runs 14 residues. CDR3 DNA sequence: TGTGCCAGCAGTCACAGTAGGATGAACACTGAAGCTTTCTTT. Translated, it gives CASSHSRMNTEAFF.

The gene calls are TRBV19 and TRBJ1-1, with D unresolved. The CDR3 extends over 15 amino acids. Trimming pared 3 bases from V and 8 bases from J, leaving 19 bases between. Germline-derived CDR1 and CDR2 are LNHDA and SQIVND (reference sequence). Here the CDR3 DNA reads TGTGCCAGTAGTATCGTCCGGAAGGGCAAGCGGGAAGCTTTCTTT. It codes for CASSIVRKGKREAFF. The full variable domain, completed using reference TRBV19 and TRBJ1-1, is DGGITQSPKYLFRKEGQNVTLSCEQNLNHDAMYWYRQDPGQGLRLIYYSQIVNDFQKGDIAEGYSVSREKKESFPLTVTSAQKNPTAFYLCASSIVRKGKREAFFGQGTRLTVV.

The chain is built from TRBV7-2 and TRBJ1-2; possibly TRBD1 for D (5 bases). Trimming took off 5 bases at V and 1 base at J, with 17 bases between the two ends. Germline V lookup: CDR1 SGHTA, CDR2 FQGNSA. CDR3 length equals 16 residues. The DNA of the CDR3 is TGTGCCAGCAGCCCACAGGCCCCCGCCCTTAACTATGGCTACACCTTC. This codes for CASSPQAPALNYGYTF.

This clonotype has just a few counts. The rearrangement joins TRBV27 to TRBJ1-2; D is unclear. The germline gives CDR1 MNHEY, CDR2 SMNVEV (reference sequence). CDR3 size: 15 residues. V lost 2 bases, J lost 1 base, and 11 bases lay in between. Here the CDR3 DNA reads TGTGCCAGCAGTTTACAGGCCGCCTATAACTATGGCTACACCTTC. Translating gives CASSLQAAYNYGYTF.

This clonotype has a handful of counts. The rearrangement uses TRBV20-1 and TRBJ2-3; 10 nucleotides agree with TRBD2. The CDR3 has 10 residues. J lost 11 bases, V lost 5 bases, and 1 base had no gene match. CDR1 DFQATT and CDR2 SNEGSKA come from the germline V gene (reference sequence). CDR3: CSASSGGQYF. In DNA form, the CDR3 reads TGCAGTGCTTCTAGCGGGGGGCAGTATTTT.

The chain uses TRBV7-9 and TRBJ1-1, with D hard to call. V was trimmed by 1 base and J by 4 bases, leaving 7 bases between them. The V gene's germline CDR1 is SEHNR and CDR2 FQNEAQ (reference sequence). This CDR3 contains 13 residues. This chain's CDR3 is CASSLGEGTEAFF. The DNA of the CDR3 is TGTGCCAGCAGCTTAGGGGAGGGCACTGAAGCTTTCTTT.

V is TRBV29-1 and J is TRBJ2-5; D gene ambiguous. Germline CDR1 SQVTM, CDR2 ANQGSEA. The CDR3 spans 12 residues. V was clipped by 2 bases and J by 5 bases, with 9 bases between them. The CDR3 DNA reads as TGCAGCGTTGAATGGGATTTGGAGACCCAGTACTTC. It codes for CSVEWDLETQYF.

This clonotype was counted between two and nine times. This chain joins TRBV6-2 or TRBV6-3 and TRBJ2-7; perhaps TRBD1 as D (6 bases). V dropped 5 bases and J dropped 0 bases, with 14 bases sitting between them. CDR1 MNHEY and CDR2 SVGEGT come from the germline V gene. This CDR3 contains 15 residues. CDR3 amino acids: CASSPRDMSSYEQYF. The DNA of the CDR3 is TGTGCCAGCAGTCCCCGGGACATGAGCTCCTACGAGCAGTACTTC.

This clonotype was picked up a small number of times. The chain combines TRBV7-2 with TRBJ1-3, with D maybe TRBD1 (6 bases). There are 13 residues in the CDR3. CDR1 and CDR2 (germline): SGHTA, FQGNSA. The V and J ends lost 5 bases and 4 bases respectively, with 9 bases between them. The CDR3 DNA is TGTGCCAGCAGCGACACAGGGGGAAACACCATATATTTT. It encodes CASSDTGGNTIYF.

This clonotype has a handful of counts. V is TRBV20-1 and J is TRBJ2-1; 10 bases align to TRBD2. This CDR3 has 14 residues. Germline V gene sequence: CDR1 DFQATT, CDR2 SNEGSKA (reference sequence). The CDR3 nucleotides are TGCAGCGCAAGCGGGAGGGGCACCTACAATGAGCAGTTCTTC. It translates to CSASGRGTYNEQFF.

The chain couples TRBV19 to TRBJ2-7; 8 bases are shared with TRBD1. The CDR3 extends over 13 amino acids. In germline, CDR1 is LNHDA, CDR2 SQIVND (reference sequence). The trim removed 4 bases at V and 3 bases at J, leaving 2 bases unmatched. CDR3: CASSTGQGYEQYF. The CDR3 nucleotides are TGTGCCAGTAGTACCGGACAGGGCTACGAGCAGTACTTC.

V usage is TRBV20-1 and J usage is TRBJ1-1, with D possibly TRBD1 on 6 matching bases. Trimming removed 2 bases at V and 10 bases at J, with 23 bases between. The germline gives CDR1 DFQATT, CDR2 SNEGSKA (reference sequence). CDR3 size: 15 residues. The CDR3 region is CSARTLPGDDGGAFF. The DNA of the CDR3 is TGCAGTGCTAGAACTCTTCCAGGGGACGACGGTGGAGCTTTCTTT.

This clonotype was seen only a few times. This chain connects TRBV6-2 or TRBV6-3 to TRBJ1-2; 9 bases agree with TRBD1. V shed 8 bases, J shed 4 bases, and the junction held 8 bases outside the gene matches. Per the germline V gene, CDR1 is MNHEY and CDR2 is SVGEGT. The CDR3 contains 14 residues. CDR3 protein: CASGNRGLGYGYTF. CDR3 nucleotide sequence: TGTGCCAGCGGAAACAGGGGGCTAGGCTATGGCTACACCTTC.

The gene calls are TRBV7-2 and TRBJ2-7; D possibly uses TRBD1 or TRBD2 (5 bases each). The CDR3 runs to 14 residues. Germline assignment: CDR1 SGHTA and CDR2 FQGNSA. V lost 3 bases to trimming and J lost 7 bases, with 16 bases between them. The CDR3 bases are TGTGCCAGCAGCTTCAGTGGGGCCCGGAGGGAGCAGTACTTC. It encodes CASSFSGARREQYF.

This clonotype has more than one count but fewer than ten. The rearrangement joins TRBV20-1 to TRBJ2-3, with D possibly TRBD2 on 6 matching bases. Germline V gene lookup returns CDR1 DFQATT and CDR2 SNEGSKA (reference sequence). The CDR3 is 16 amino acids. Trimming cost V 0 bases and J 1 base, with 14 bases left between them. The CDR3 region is CSARDGASDRTDTQYF. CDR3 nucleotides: TGCAGTGCTAGAGATGGGGCTAGCGACCGCACAGATACGCAGTATTTT.

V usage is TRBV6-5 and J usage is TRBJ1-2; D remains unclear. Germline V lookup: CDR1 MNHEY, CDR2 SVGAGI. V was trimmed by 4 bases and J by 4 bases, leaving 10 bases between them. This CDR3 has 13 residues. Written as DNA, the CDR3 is TGTGCCAGCAGTTCGGGCAGATCCTATGGCTACACCTTC. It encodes CASSSGRSYGYTF.